The entry that follows covers one TCR beta chain sequence. The antigen this receptor binds is unknown. Per-base quality was not reported, and no clone a single base away is much larger than it. This sample stems from a study of OX40 agonist ivuxolimab in advanced cancers. With regard to the full study: Ivuxolimab was an agonistic, fully human IgG2 monoclonal antibody directed against OX40 (CD134), a costimulatory receptor. Intravenous ivuxolimab was administered to patients every 2 weeks at six dose levels: 0.01, 0.1, 0.3, 1.5, 3 and 10 mg/kg. Of the roughly 54 dose-escalation patients, hepatocellular carcinoma was present in approximately 20, melanoma in around 15, renal cell carcinoma in 9 and head and neck cancer in 9. In the dose-escalation cohort, 70% to 85% of patients were male, and the mean age was approximately 60 years with a range of roughly 20 to 79. Patients were allowed to have had prior anti-PD-1, anti-PD-L1 or anti-CTLA-4 therapy, and roughly 40% of the dose-escalation patients had been treated with checkpoint inhibitors. Partial responses occurred in three dose-escalation patients: two with cutaneous melanoma and one with hepatocellular carcinoma. Peripheral TCRbeta sequencing was intended to test whether TCR sequence diversity was altered and clonal T-cell expansion was caused by ivuxolimab. The monotherapy dose-escalation portion (N of about 57 patients) of the phase I ivuxolimab trial is reported in the paper.

CDR1 KGHSH and CDR2 LQKENI were looked up in the germline V gene. Trimming removed 3 bases from V and 0 bases from J, leaving 2 bases between the germline ends. Counted from cysteine to phenylalanine, this CDR3 has 12 amino acids. Just CDR3 DNA is preserved here, 36 bases in frame from base 1. Patients with autoimmune disease history or receiving systemic immunosuppression were excluded from the trial. Peripheral blood for TCR sequencing was collected from all dose cohorts at baseline, on cycle 4 day 1, and on cycle 7 day 1. The samples were drawn from a first-in-human, open-label, multicenter phase I dose-escalation trial of ivuxolimab. Adults with locally advanced or metastatic melanoma, renal cell carcinoma, hepatocellular carcinoma or head and neck squamous cell carcinoma were enrolled in the trial. Before TCR sequencing, CD4+ and CD8+ T cells were separately sorted from peripheral blood. Study-wide conclusions, independent of this receptor: After ivuxolimab, expanded clones were on average more numerous among CD8+ T cells than among CD4+ T cells. In the 0.1-3.0 mg/kg groups, partial responders had among the lowest normalized peripheral clonal expansion, particularly in CD8+ T cells. Antigen specificity was not determined for the clonally expanded peripheral T cells. Low levels of normalized T-cell clonal expansion were also seen in some patients who did not respond. At doses of 0.1 to 3.0 mg/kg, clonal expansion of both CD4+ and CD8+ blood T cells was observed from baseline to week 6.

To sequence the TCRbeta CDR3 region, genomic DNA was isolated from the sorted cells. The immunoSEQ Assay was used to sequence the TCRbeta CDR3 regions. TCRdb re-hosts the immuneACCESS table, in-frame sequences only. Its copies lack some clones; in the studies checked, an unresolved V gene accounts for under half of them, and the cause for the rest is not known. The sample table shows under 100,000 clones, and roughly 89% are seen once. The top ten clonotypes cover under 0.7% of the sample. Specimen: CD4+ or CD8+ T cells sorted from blood, collected in a trial of the OX40 agonist ivuxolimab. Here the chain combines TRBV18 and TRBJ2-5, with no confidently assigned D gene. The origin of this receptor is an adult with an advanced solid tumor such as melanoma, head and neck, liver or kidney cancer. CDR3 protein: CASSPDQETQYF. In nucleotides, the sequence is TGTGCCAGCTCACCCGACCAAGAGACCCAGTACTTC.